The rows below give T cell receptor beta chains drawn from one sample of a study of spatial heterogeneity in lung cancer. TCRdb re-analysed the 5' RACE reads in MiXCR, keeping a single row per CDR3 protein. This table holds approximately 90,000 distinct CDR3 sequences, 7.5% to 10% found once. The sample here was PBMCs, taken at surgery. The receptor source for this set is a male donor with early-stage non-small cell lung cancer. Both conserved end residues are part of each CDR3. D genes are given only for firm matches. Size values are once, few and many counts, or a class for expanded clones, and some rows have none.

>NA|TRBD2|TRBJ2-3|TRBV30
CAWKHRTSGSTDTQYF
TGTGCCTGGAAACATCGGACTAGCGGAAGCACAGATACGCAGTATTTT
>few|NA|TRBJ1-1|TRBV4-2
CASSQGRQAEAFF
TGTGCCAGCAGCCAAGGCCGACAGGCTGAAGCTTTCTTT
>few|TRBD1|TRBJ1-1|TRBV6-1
CASRQGEYTEAFF
TGTGCCAGCAGGCAGGGGGAGTACACTGAAGCTTTCTTT
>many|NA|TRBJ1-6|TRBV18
CASSLGGPPPLHF
TGTGCCAGCTCCCTGGGCGGACCTCCACCCCTCCACTTT
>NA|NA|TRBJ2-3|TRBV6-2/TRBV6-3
CASSYGTTSTDTQYF
TGTGCCAGCAGTTACGGGACAACTAGCACAGATACGCAGTATTTT
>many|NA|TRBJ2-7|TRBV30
CAWSVLTAGHHEQYF
TGTGCCTGGAGTGTACTAACAGCCGGACATCACGAGCAGTACTTC
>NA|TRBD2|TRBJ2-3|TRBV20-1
CSATPSGGLTDTQYF
TGCAGTGCCACCCCCAGCGGGGGACTCACAGATACGCAGTATTTT
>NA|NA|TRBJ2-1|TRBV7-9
CASSLAFVGSSYNEQFF
TGTGCCAGCAGCTTAGCGTTTGTAGGCAGCTCCTACAATGAGCAGTTCTTC
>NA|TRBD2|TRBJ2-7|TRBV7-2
CASSTPPGGLAGHEQYF
TGTGCCAGCAGCACCCCCCCCGGTGGACTAGCGGGGCACGAGCAGTACTTC
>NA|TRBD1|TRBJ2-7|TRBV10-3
CAISTGGRSYEQYF
TGTGCCATTAGCACAGGGGGTCGCTCCTACGAGCAGTACTTC
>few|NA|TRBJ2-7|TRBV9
CASSVEGGRQYF
TGTGCCAGCAGCGTAGAGGGAGGAAGGCAGTACTTC
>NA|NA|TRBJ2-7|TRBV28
CASGGTPTYEQYF
TGTGCCAGTGGCGGGACGCCAACCTACGAGCAGTACTTC
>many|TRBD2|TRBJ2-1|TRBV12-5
CASGLGPWGGRQFF
TGTGCTAGTGGTTTGGGGCCGTGGGGCGGGAGGCAGTTCTTC
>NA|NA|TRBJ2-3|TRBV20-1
CSAPDPTRADTQYF
TGCAGTGCTCCCGACCCAACCAGGGCAGATACGCAGTATTTT
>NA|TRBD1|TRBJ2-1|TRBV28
CASGRQGPFF
TGTGCCAGCGGCCGACAGGGTCCGTTCTTC
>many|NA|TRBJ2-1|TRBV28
CASSLLSVDEQFF
TGTGCCAGCAGTTTGCTGAGCGTCGATGAGCAGTTCTTC
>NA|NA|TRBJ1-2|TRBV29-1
CSVASAGGRGYTF
TGCAGCGTTGCTTCAGCCGGGGGAAGGGGCTACACCTTC
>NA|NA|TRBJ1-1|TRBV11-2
CASSSRLTTEAFF
TGTGCCAGCAGCTCCCGTTTAACGACTGAAGCTTTCTTT
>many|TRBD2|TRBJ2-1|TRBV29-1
CSVEVGTSGTYNEQFF
TGCAGCGTTGAGGTAGGGACTAGCGGGACCTACAATGAGCAGTTCTTC
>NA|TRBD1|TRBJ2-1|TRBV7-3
CASSLQGAVNEQFF
TGTGCCAGCAGCCTACAGGGGGCGGTTAATGAGCAGTTCTTC
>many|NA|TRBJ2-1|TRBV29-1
CSVDLSPYNEQFF
TGCAGCGTTGATCTCTCCCCCTACAATGAGCAGTTCTTC
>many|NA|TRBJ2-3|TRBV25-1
CASSEFTVTTDTQYF
TGTGCCAGCAGTGAATTCACAGTGACCACAGATACGCAGTATTTT
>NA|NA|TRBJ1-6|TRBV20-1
CSARVDSVNSPLHF
TGCAGTGCTAGAGTGGACAGTGTTAATTCACCCCTCCACTTT
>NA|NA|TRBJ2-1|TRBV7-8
CASSTDRGYNEQFF
TGTGCCAGCAGCACGGACAGAGGATACAATGAGCAGTTCTTC
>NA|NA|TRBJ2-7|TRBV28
CASSSRYHEQYF
TGTGCCAGCAGTTCTCGGTACCACGAGCAGTACTTC
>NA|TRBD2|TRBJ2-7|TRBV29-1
CSVAGTSGSEYEQYF
TGCAGCGTCGCCGGGACTAGCGGGAGCGAGTACGAGCAGTACTTC
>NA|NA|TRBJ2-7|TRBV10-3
CAAGERARYEQYF
TGTGCCGCCGGAGAGCGGGCCCGCTACGAGCAGTACTTC
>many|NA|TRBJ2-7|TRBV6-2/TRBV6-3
CASSYSSSYEQYF
TGTGCCAGCAGTTACTCGAGTAGCTACGAGCAGTACTTC
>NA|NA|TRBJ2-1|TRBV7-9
CASSLEGEQFF
TGTGCCAGCAGCTTAGAGGGTGAGCAGTTCTTC
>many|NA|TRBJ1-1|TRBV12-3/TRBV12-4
CASSFPTSYGGGKAEAFF
TGTGCCAGCAGTTTCCCCACGTCTTATGGGGGTGGGAAGGCTGAAGCTTTCTTT
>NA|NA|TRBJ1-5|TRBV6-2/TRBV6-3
CAGRRGSNQPQHF
TGTGCCGGCCGCAGGGGAAGCAATCAGCCCCAGCATTTT
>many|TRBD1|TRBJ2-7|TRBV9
CASSLGQGHSYEQYF
TGTGCCAGCAGCCTGGGACAGGGCCACTCCTACGAGCAGTACTTC
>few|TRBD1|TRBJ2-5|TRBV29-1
CSVRQGQETQYF
TGCAGCGTTCGACAGGGCCAAGAGACCCAGTACTTC
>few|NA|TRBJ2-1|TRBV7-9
CASSPRGLSYNEQFF
TGTGCCAGCAGCCCCAGAGGTCTATCCTACAATGAGCAGTTCTTC
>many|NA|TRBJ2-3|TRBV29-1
CSVDGGTDTQYF
TGCAGCGTTGACGGGGGAACAGATACGCAGTATTTT
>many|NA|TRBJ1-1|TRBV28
CASSLGGRRNTEAFF
TGTGCCAGCAGTTTGGGCGGGCGGAGGAACACTGAAGCTTTCTTT
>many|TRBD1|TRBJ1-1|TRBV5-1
CASSSTPQGVETEAFF
TGCGCCAGCAGCTCTACCCCTCAGGGGGTAGAAACTGAAGCTTTCTTT
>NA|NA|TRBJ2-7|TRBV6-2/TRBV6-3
CASSSSGTLEQYF
TGTGCCAGCAGTTCTTCCGGGACTTTGGAGCAGTACTTC
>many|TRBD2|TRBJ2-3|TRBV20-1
CSARDAGEGADTQYF
TGCAGTGCTAGAGATGCCGGGGAGGGTGCAGATACGCAGTATTTT
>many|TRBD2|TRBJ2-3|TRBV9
CASSPRASGVADTQYF
TGTGCCAGCAGCCCCCGGGCTAGCGGGGTAGCAGATACGCAGTATTTT
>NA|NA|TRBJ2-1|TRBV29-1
CSAVTNEQFF
TGCAGCGCCGTCACCAATGAGCAGTTCTTC
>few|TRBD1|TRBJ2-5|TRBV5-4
CASSLGFGQGIWETQYF
TGTGCCAGCAGCTTGGGGTTTGGACAGGGGATTTGGGAGACCCAGTACTTC
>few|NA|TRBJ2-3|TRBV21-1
CASSKTRARRTDTQYF
TGTGCCAGCAGCAAGACCAGGGCCCGGAGGACAGATACGCAGTATTTT
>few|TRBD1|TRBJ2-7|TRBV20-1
CSALGQGNEQYF
TGCAGTGCCCTAGGACAGGGAAACGAGCAGTACTTC
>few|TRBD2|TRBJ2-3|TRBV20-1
CSAWTSGRTDTQYF
TGCAGTGCGTGGACTAGCGGGCGCACAGATACGCAGTATTTT
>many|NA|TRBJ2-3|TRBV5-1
CASSLGAGASTDTQYF
TGCGCCAGCAGCTTGGGCGCGGGGGCTAGCACAGATACGCAGTATTTT
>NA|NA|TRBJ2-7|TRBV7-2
CASSLSPGVPYEQYF
TGTGCCAGCAGCTTATCCCCGGGGGTCCCCTACGAGCAGTACTTC
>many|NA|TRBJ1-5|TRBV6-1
CASSDYQPQHF
TGTGCCAGCAGTGATTATCAGCCCCAGCATTTT
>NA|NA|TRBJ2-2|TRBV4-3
CASSQEAGTGELFF
TGCGCCAGCAGCCAAGAAGCGGGCACCGGGGAGCTGTTTTTT
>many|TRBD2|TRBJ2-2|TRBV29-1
CSALLAANTGELFF
TGCAGCGCTTTACTAGCGGCTAACACCGGGGAGCTGTTTTTT
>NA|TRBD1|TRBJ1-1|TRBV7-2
CASSLPQGASEAFF
TGTGCCAGCAGCTTACCACAGGGGGCGTCTGAAGCTTTCTTT
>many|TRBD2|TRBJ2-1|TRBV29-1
CSVVRDGGLGNEQFF
TGCAGCGTTGTGCGGGACGGAGGACTAGGGAATGAGCAGTTCTTC
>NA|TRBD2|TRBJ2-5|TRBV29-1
CSVLGLAGETQYF
TGCAGCGTCTTAGGACTAGCCGGGGAGACCCAGTACTTC
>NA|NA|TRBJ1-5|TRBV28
CASSPYSNQPQHF
TGTGCCAGCAGTCCGTATAGCAATCAGCCCCAGCATTTT
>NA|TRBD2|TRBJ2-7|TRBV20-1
CSADLGLAGGYSSYEQYF
TGCAGTGCCGACCTTGGACTAGCGGGAGGTTATAGCTCCTACGAGCAGTACTTC
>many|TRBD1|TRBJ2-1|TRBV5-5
CASSFGTGLGDEQFF
TGTGCCAGCAGCTTCGGGACAGGGTTGGGCGATGAGCAGTTCTTC
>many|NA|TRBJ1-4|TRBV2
CASNWGHPDQEEKLFF
TGTGCCAGCAATTGGGGCCACCCCGACCAGGAAGAAAAACTGTTTTTT
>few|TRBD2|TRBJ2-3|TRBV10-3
CAISVSGSPADTQYF
TGTGCCATCAGTGTTAGCGGGAGCCCAGCAGATACGCAGTATTTT
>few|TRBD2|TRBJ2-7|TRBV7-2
CASSFTLAGGYEQYF
TGTGCCAGCAGCTTTACCCTAGCGGGAGGATACGAGCAGTACTTC